Listed here is a single T cell receptor beta chain. Its antigen remains undetermined. No quality values exist for individual bases; no much larger clone is one base distant. The CDR3 runs 16 residues from the cysteine to the phenylalanine. This entry keeps only the CDR3 DNA: 48 bases, framed from base 1. V ends up 5 bases short and J 9 bases short, with an unmatched junction base count of 15. The data derive from a study of tumor-infiltrating lymphocytes in primary liver carcinoma (dated by TCRdb to 2016 to 2017). With regard to the full study: Of the five patients, three men and two women aged 30 to 69 years, four had hepatocellular carcinoma and one had combined HCC and intrahepatic cholangiocarcinoma. The five patients had tumors staged T1-T3 N0M0, with maximum diameters ranging from about 4.2 to 11 cm. Each sample produced about 3.5 to 8 million productive TCRbeta reads, and read depth showed no significant difference between tissue types. For each liver tumor, the study sampled five regions along with adjacent normal tissue and blood, and applied TCRbeta repertoire sequencing, expression microarrays and whole-exome sequencing. A total of 35 specimens from 5 patients underwent TCRbeta repertoire sequencing, comprising around 25 tumor regions, 5 adjacent noncancerous liver tissues and 5 peripheral blood samples. Agilent mRNA microarray profiling was performed on the roughly 25 tumor region samples to relate TCRbeta repertoire diversity to the local molecular phenotype. Technical replicate repertoires showed high reproducibility, with mean shared-clone rates approximately 0.87 and correlation coefficients above 0.95. Points the paper makes about the study in general: Comparison of CD4+ and CD8+ T cell repertoires was precluded by the use of bulk unsorted samples. Repertoire overlap was higher between tumor regions (mean about 35%) than tumor-adjacent (approximately 17%) or tumor-blood (roughly 14%) pairs, consistent with antigen-driven expansion. Only about 7-24% of top clones were found in all five regions of a tumor, suggesting spatial heterogeneity of tumor-infiltrating T cells. The top 250 clones accounted for a significantly greater share of the repertoire in tumors than in blood (p = 0.039). Only a few patients were included in the study, and the authors note that the findings should be validated in a larger study. Because only the TCR beta chain was sequenced and unpaired alpha chains were not captured, true repertoire diversity is likely underestimated.

Using a constant-region primer and ProtoScript II reverse transcriptase, TCRbeta-specific cDNA was reverse-transcribed from around 500 ng total RNA. The TCRbeta libraries were prepared through three rounds of nested multiplex PCR following a slightly modified ARM-PCR procedure. Multiplex TRBV1-TRBV30 forward primers and a Cbeta reverse primer were used in the first two PCR rounds, each of which was run for 10 to 11 cycles. Sample barcodes and Illumina adapters were added in a final 25-cycle PCR with Deep VentR polymerase. Before sequencing, amplicons between 200 and 500 bp were purified from gel using a QIAquick gel extraction kit. An Illumina HiSeq 2500 was used to sequence the TCRbeta amplicons with 250-bp paired-end reads. The study's processing was this. Reads were quality-trimmed with Trimmomatic v0.33, and paired reads were merged with FLASH v1.2.11 to recover full CDR3 sequences. V, D and J germline segments were assigned to the rearranged TCRbeta sequences by MiGEC v1.2.1b. Clonotype statistics and Shannon-Wiener diversity indices were computed with VDJtools v1.0.0. Except for diversity analysis, only each sample's 250 most abundant clonotypes were used in subsequent analyses to reduce sampling bias. Clones were called with MiXCR by TCRdb after fastp trimmed the public reads at Q25, and only in-frame beta chains were retained. All rows with the same CDR3 protein become a single entry with the most common DNA and genes. The V and J calls were not made by the authors but by TCRdb's processing. The sample table records 100,000 or so distinct CDR3 sequences; roughly 80% of these occur just once. The ten largest clones add up to about a fifth of the sample.

Without any cell sorting, total RNA and DNA were co-extracted from about 20-30 mg of bulk tissue using the AllPrep DNA/RNA mini kit. Surgical resection was performed in China between 2015 and 2016 on about 5 patients with histopathologically diagnosed primary liver carcinoma. At the time of sampling, the patients were treatment-naive and had chronic HBV infection. Five spatially separated regions were sampled per tumor: superior, inferior, left-lateral and right-lateral poles, plus the tumor centre. More than 75% viable tumor cells were found by histology in every tumor sample. Each fresh piece of tumor and adjacent tissue was cut in two, with one half stored in RNAlater at -80 degrees C and the other half sent for histology.

The specimen sequenced was liver tumor tissue from sampling region 3. In the paper's terms, the cell subset or site label means: tumor region T3, left-lateral pole. The chain employs TRBV12-3 or TRBV12-4 and TRBJ2-1, and TRBD1 matches 8 of the central bases. This receptor was taken from a man between 40 and 49 years old with primary liver carcinoma and hepatitis B virus infection. The CDR3 in this case is CASSPPGTGPNSEQFF. The DNA sequence reads TGTGCCAGCAGTCCACCAGGGACAGGCCCTAACAGTGAGCAGTTCTTC.